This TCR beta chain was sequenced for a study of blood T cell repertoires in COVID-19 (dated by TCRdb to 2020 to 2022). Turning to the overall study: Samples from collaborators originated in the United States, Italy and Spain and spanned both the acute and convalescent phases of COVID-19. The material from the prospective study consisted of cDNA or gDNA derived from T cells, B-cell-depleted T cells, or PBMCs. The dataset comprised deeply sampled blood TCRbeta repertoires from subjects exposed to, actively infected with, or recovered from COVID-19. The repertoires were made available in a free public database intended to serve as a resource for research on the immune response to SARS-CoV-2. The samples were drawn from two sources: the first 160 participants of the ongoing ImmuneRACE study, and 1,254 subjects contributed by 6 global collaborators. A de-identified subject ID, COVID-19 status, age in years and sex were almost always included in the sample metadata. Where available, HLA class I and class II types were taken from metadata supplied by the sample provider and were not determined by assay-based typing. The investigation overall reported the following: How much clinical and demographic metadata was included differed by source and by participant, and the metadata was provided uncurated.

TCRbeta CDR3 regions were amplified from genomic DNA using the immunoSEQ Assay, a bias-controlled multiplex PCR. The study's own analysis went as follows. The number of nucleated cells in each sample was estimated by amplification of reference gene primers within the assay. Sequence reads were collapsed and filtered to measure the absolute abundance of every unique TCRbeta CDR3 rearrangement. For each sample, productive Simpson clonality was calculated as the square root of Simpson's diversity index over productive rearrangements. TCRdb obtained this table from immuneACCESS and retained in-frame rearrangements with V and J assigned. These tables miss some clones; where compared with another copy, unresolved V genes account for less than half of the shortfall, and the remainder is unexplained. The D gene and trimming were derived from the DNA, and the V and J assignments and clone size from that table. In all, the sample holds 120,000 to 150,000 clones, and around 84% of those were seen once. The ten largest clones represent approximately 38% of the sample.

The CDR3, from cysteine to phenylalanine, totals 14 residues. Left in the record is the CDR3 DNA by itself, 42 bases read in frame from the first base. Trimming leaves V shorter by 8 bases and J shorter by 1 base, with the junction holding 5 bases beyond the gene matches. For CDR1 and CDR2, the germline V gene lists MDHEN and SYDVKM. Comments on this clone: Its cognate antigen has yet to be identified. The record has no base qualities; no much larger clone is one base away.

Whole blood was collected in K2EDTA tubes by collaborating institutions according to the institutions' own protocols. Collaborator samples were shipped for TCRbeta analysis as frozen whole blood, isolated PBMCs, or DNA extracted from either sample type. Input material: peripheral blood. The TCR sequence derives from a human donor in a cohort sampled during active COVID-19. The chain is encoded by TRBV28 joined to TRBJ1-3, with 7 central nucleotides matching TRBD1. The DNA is TGTGCCAGCGGAAACAGGGGATCTGGAAACACCATATATTTT. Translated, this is CASGNRGSGNTIYF.